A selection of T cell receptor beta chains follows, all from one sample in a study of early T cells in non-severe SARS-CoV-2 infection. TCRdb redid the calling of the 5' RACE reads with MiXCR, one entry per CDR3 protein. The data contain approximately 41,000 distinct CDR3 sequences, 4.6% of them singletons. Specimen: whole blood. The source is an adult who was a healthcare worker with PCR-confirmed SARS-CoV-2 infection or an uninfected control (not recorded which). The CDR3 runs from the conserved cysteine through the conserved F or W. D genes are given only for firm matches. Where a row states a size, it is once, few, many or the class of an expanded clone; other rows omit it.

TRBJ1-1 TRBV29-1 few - TGCAGCGTTATCGATCCCAGGGGCACTGAAGCTTTCTTT CSVIDPRGTEAFF
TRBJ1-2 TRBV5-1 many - TGCGCCAGCAGCTTGGGGCAGGTCAACTATGGCTACACCTTC CASSLGQVNYGYTF
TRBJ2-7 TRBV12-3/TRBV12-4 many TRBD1 TGTGCCAGCAGCCGGGACAGGGGCCGCTACGAGCAGTACTTC CASSRDRGRYEQYF
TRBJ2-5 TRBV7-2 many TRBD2 TGTGCCAGCAGCCCCTTCCGGGGGGGCCGCCAGACCCAGTACTTC CASSPFRGGRQTQYF
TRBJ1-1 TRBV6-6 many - TGTGCCAGCAGTTACTCGACTAGCCATGGGAGATTGGCTTTCTTT CASSYSTSHGRLAFF
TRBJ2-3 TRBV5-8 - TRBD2 TGTGCCAGCAGCTTCGGGACTATCACCAGCACAGATACGCAGTATTTT CASSFGTITSTDTQYF
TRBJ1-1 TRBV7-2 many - TGTGCCAGCAGCTTAGAGTTCAGGTTGGAAGCTTTCTTT CASSLEFRLEAFF
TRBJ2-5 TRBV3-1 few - TGTGCCAGCAGCCAAGAAAGGGGGATAGGCCAAGAGACCCAGTACTTC CASSQERGIGQETQYF
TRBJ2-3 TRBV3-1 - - TGTGCCAGCAGCCTGCGGGATACGCAGTATTTT CASSLRDTQYF
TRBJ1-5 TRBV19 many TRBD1 TGTGCCAGTTCGGACAGGGGTGGACAGCCCCAGCATTTT CASSDRGGQPQHF
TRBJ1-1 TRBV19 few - TGTGCCAGTAGTACCCGGGGCACTGAAGCTTTCTTT CASSTRGTEAFF
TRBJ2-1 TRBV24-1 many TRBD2 TGTGCCACCAGTGCAGCGGGGGAGGTGAGTGAGCAGTTCTTC CATSAAGEVSEQFF
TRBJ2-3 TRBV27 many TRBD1 TGTGCCAGCAGAGCTACAGGGGGAGATACGCAGTATTTT CASRATGGDTQYF
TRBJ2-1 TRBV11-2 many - TGTGCCAGCAGCTTAAGTTGGACAGCTAGCGATTACAATGAGCAGTTCTTC CASSLSWTASDYNEQFF
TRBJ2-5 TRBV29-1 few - TGCAGCGTAGGGACATCCTACAGAGGGACCCAGTACTTC CSVGTSYRGTQYF
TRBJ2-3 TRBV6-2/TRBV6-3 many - TGTGCCAGCCGCTGGGCAGGGGCAGATACGCAGTATTTT CASRWAGADTQYF
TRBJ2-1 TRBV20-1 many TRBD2 TGCAGTGCTAATCTTAGCGGGGGGAAAGAGCAGTTCTTC CSANLSGGKEQFF
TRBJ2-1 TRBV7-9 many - TGTGCCAGCAGCTCCCTAGGAGGACAGGGAGGGTACAATGAGCAGTTCTTC CASSSLGGQGGYNEQFF
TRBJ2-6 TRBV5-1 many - TGCGCCAGCAGCTTGGTTGGGGCCAACGTCCTGACTTTC CASSLVGANVLTF
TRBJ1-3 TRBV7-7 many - TGTGCCAGCAGCTCAGGGATCTCTGGAAACACCATATATTTT CASSSGISGNTIYF
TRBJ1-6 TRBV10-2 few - TGCGCCAGCAGGGCCCGGCAGGGAACGGATTCACCCCTCCACTTT CASRARQGTDSPLHF
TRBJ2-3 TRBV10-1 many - TGCGCCAGCAGTGCTTCTTCGTTGGATTCGGTGACAGATACGCAGTATTTT CASSASSLDSVTDTQYF
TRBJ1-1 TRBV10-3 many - TGTGCCATCAGTGAGTCGCCAGGGACCACTGAAGCTTTCTTT CAISESPGTTEAFF